Detailed here is one T cell receptor (beta chain). Profiling relied on immunoSEQ multiplex PCR, and the TCRdb table lists in-frame clones only, not all of them. The data hold around 35,000 clones, with 55% to 80% observed a single time. This entry belongs to a study of T cells in tumors after PD-1 blockade. Looking at the study overall: On average, peripheral blood gave about 100,000 TCR templates and 37,000 or so unique clonotypes.

V was clipped by 0 bases and J by 4 bases, with 19 bases between them. The CDR3 covers 17 residues. CDR1 and CDR2 from the germline V gene are SGHNT and YYREEE (reference sequence). This TCR derives from a human donor with basal cell carcinoma. The genes are TRBV5-4 and TRBJ1-2; D remains unclear. Sample: PBMCs, taken after anti-PD-1 treatment. Here the CDR3 reads CASSLGGRTTPIYGYTF. As DNA, the CDR3 is TGTGCCAGCAGCTTGGGAGGGCGGACTACACCTATCTATGGCTACACCTTC.